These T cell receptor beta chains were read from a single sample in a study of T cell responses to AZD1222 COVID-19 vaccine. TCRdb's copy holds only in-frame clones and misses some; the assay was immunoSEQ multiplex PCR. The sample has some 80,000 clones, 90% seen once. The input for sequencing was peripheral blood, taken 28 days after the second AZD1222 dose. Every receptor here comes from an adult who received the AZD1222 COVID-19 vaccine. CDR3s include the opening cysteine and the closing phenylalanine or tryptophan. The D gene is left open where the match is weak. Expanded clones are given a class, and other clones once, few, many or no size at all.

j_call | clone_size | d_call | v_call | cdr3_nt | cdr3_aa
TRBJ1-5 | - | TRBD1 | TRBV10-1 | TGCGCCAGCAGTGAGACAGACAGGGGCGGCCATCAGCCCCAGCATTTT | CASSETDRGGHQPQHF
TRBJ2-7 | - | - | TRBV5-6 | TGTGCCAGCAGCCCGGATCCGCCCAGCTCCTACGAGCAGTACTTC | CASSPDPPSSYEQYF
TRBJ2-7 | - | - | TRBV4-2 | TGTGCCAGCAGCCAAGATAAAGGACGAGTAGGGGAGCAGTACTTC | CASSQDKGRVGEQYF
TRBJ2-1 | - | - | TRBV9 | TGTGCCAGCAGCGTAGCCGCGCAACTAGAGAATGAGCAGTTCTTC | CASSVAAQLENEQFF
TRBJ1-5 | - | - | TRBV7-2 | TGTGCCAGCAGTCTCTTTTATCAGCCCCAGCATTTT | CASSLFYQPQHF
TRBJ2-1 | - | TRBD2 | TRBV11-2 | TGTGCCAGCAGCTTCATAGCGGGAGGGCCCGGGAATGAGCAGTTCTTC | CASSFIAGGPGNEQFF
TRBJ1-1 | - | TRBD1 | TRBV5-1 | TGCGCCAGCAGCTTAGGACAGGGGTTAGAAGCTTTCTTT | CASSLGQGLEAFF
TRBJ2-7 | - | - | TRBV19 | TGTGCCAGTAGTATAGATCTGGACACTACGCAGTACTTC | CASSIDLDTTQYF
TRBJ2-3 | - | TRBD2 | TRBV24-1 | TGTGCCACCAGTACTCGACTAGCGCTAGCAGATACGCAGTATTTT | CATSTRLALADTQYF
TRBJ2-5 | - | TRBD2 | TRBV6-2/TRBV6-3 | TGTGCCAGCAGCCCCCTCGAGGGGCGGGAGGAAGAGACCCAGTACTTC | CASSPLEGREEETQYF
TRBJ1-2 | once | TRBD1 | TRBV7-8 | TGTGCCAGCAGCTACGGACAGGGGGGCTATGGCTACACCTTC | CASSYGQGGYGYTF
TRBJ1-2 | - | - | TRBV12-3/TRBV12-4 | TGTGCCAGCAGTTTTTTAGAAGGGGATGGCTACACCTTC | CASSFLEGDGYTF
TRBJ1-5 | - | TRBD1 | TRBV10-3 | TGTGCCATCAGTGCTGCACCGGGACAGGGGGCGAATAGCAATCAGCCCCAGCATTTT | CAISAAPGQGANSNQPQHF
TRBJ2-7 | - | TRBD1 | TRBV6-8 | TGTGCCAGCAGTCCCCCACAGACAGGGGGCGGGTACGAGCAGTACTTC | CASSPPQTGGGYEQYF
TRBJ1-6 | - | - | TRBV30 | TGTGCCTGGAGGGGCCAGAGGAGCTCCTATAATTCACCCCTCCACTTT | CAWRGQRSSYNSPLHF
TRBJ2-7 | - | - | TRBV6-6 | TGTGCCAGCAGTTACGGTCGGAGGGGAATGGGGTACGAGCAGTACTTC | CASSYGRRGMGYEQYF
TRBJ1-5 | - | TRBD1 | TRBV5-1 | TGCGCCAGCAGCTTGGGAGGACAGGGGTACCAGCCCCAGCATTTT | CASSLGGQGYQPQHF
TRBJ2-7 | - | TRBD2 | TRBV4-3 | TGCGCCAGCAGCCAAGAGAGGGCGGGAGGTTTCGCCTACGAGCAGTACTTC | CASSQERAGGFAYEQYF
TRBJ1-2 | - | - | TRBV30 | TGTGCCTGGAGTGGGGGACGAGTGGGTGGCTACACCTTC | CAWSGGRVGGYTF
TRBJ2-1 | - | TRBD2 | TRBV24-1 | TGTGCCACCAGTGGGGGGGGTGGGGATGAGCAGTTCTTC | CATSGGGGDEQFF
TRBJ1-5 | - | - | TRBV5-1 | TGCGCCAGCAGCTTGTATAGCAATCAGCCCCAGCATTTT | CASSLYSNQPQHF
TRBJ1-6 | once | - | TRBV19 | TGTGCCAGTAGTATTGGGGCGGCTAATTCACCCCTCCACTTT | CASSIGAANSPLHF
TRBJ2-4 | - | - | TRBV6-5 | TGTGCCACTAGGAAGGGAGACATTCAGTACTTC | CATRKGDIQYF
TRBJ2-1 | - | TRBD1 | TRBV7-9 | TGTGCCAGCAGCCCCAGCGGCTACAGGGGGGAAAACAATGAGCAGTTCTTC | CASSPSGYRGENNEQFF
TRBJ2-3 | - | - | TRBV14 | TGTGCCAGCAGCCAGAGTGTAGATACGCAGTATTTT | CASSQSVDTQYF
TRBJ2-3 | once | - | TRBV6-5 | TGTGCCAGCAGCGACGGTACTAGCACAGATACGCAGTATTTT | CASSDGTSTDTQYF
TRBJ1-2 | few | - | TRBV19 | TGTGCCGTTCTTTCAGGGGAAGACTATGGCTACACCTTC | CAVLSGEDYGYTF
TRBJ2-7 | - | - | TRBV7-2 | TGTGCCAGCAGCTTAGCTCGGGAGAGACTATCTTACGAGCAGTACTTC | CASSLARERLSYEQYF
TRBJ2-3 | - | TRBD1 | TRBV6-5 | TGTGCCAGCAGGCCGAGGGGGCGCGGAGATACGCAGTATTTT | CASRPRGRGDTQYF
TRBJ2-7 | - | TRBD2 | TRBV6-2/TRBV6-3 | TGTGCCAGCAGTAACCGACTAGCGGGTTCCTACGAGCAGTACTTC | CASSNRLAGSYEQYF
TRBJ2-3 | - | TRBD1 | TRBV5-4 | TGTGCCAGCAGCTCCCCCGGACAGGGGGACACACATACGCAGTATTTT | CASSSPGQGDTHTQYF
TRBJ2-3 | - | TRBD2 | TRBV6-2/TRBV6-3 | TGTGCCAGCAGTTACTCGACGACTAGCGGGGGGCGATCGGATACGCAGTATTTT | CASSYSTTSGGRSDTQYF
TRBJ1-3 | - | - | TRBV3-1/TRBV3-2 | TGTGCCAGCAGCCAATATCAGGGTTTCGGAAACACCATATATTTT | CASSQYQGFGNTIYF
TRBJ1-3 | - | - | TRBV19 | TGTGCCAGTAGTATAACTGGAAACACCATATATTTT | CASSITGNTIYF
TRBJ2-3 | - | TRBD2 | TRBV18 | TGTGCCAGCTCACCACCGGGACTAGCGGGGGAGTATAGCACAGATACGCAGTATTTT | CASSPPGLAGEYSTDTQYF
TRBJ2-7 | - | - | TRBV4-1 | TGCGCCAGCAGCCAAGGAGGGGTTGTCAGGACAACCTACGAGCAGTACTTC | CASSQGGVVRTTYEQYF
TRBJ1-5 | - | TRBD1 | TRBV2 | TGTGCCAGCAGTGGAGGGACAGGGCGCGGCAATCAGCCCCAGCATTTT | CASSGGTGRGNQPQHF
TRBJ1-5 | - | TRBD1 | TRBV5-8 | TGTGCCAGCAGCAAGTACAGGGGTGGCAATCAGCCCCAGCATTTT | CASSKYRGGNQPQHF
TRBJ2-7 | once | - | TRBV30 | TGTGCCTGGAGCTCTCTGGCGGGGATCGAGCAGTACTTC | CAWSSLAGIEQYF
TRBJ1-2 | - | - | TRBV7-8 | TGTGCCAGCAGCCCAGACAGCGACGCTAACTATGGCTACACCTTC | CASSPDSDANYGYTF
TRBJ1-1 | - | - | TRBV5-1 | TGCGCCAGCAGCCGAGGGGGGGTCACTGAAGCTTTCTTT | CASSRGGVTEAFF
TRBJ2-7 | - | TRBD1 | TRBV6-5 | TGTGCCAGCAGCCGGGACAGGGGATTAAAGTACGAGCAGTACTTC | CASSRDRGLKYEQYF
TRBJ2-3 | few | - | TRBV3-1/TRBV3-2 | TGTGCCAGCAGCCAAGATCAATACAGGAACACAGATACGCAGTATTTT | CASSQDQYRNTDTQYF
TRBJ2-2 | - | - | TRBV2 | TGTGCCAGCAAGATAGAGAGGGACACCGGGGAGCTGTTTTTT | CASKIERDTGELFF
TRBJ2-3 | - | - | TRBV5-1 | TGCGCCAGCAGCTTGTCCGAGGGGGCAGATACGCAGTATTTT | CASSLSEGADTQYF
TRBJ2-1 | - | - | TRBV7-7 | TGTGCCAGCAGCTTATCAAGTGCGTCCTACAATGAGCAGTTCTTC | CASSLSSASYNEQFF
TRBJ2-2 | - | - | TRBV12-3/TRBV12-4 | TGTGCCAGCACCCGGTACACCGGGGAGCTGTTTTTT | CASTRYTGELFF
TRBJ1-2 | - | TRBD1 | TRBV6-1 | TGTGCCAGCAGTGAGACAGGGAATGTTTTATGGGGCTACACCTTC | CASSETGNVLWGYTF
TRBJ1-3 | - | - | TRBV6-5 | TGTGCCAGCAGCGGAGGCCGGAGCTCTGGAAACACCATATATTTT | CASSGGRSSGNTIYF